A selection of T cell receptor beta chains follows, all from one sample in a study of T cell responses to AZD1222 COVID-19 vaccine. Assay used: immunoSEQ multiplex PCR; TCRdb lists only in-frame clones, some missing. The sample yields some 120,000 clones, 88% seen once. The input for sequencing was peripheral blood, taken on day 0 of AZD1222 vaccination. These receptors were collected from an adult in good health. Both conserved end residues are part of each CDR3. The D gene is left open where the match is weak. Some rows mark clone size as missing; the rest say once, few, many or name a class of expanded clone.

v_gene	j_gene	abundance	len	d_gene	CDR3nt	CDR3aa
TRBV5-1	TRBJ2-3	NA	14	NA	TGCGCCAGCAGCAGAACGGACCGCACAGATACGCAGTATTTT	CASSRTDRTDTQYF
TRBV6-5	TRBJ2-1	NA	13	NA	TGTGCCAGCATAGAGCCTATCTACAATGAGCAGTTCTTC	CASIEPIYNEQFF
TRBV7-9	TRBJ1-1	NA	13	NA	TGTGCCAGCAGCTTATGGGGGAGCACTGAAGCTTTCTTT	CASSLWGSTEAFF
TRBV14	TRBJ2-7	NA	15	NA	TGTGCCAGCAGCCTAATACAGGGATCCCCCTACGAGCAGTACTTC	CASSLIQGSPYEQYF
TRBV2	TRBJ2-7	few	13	NA	TGTGCCAGCGAGGCGGAGACAGAGTACGAGCAGTACTTC	CASEAETEYEQYF
TRBV11-1	TRBJ1-2	NA	13	TRBD1	TGTGCCAGCAGCTTAGCCCAGACAGGGGGCTACACCTTC	CASSLAQTGGYTF
TRBV7-9	TRBJ1-1	NA	12	NA	TGTGCCAGCAGCTTCTCAGACACTGAAGCTTTCTTT	CASSFSDTEAFF
TRBV12-5	TRBJ1-1	few	16	NA	TGTGCTAGTGGTTTCGGGGGAGGGGCGCGGGACACTGAAGCTTTCTTT	CASGFGGGARDTEAFF
TRBV5-4	TRBJ2-3	NA	16	TRBD2	TGTGCCAGCAGCTTATTACTAGCGGGGAACACAGATACGCAGTATTTT	CASSLLLAGNTDTQYF
TRBV27	TRBJ1-2	NA	15	NA	TGTGCCAGCAGGTTGACAGGCCCATCTTTGGGGGGCTACACCTTC	CASRLTGPSLGGYTF
TRBV6-6	TRBJ2-1	NA	16	TRBD2	TGTGCCAGCAGTTACCCGACTAGCGGGCGCTACAATGAGCAGTTCTTC	CASSYPTSGRYNEQFF
TRBV7-2	TRBJ2-1	NA	13	NA	TGTGCCAGCAGCTTCTACTTGGACAATGAGCAGTTCTTC	CASSFYLDNEQFF
TRBV4-3	TRBJ2-7	NA	14	NA	TGCGCCAGCAGCCAAGGTTTACTAGCCGGCGAGCAGTACTTC	CASSQGLLAGEQYF
TRBV4-3	TRBJ1-1	NA	15	NA	TGCGCCAGCAGCCAAGGGCCTAAGGGTTACACTGAAGCTTTCTTT	CASSQGPKGYTEAFF
TRBV6-2/TRBV6-3	TRBJ2-5	NA	16	TRBD2	TGTGCCAGCAGTTACGTGGTAGCGGGGGCCCAAGAGACCCAGTACTTC	CASSYVVAGAQETQYF
TRBV5-4	TRBJ1-2	NA	15	NA	TGTGCCAGCAGCTTAGGAGAAGCCCCTCTCTATGGCTACACCTTC	CASSLGEAPLYGYTF
TRBV28	TRBJ1-5	NA	15	NA	TGTGCCAGCAGTTCGGCCTTGGGTACGAATCAGCCCCAGCATTTT	CASSSALGTNQPQHF